The rows below give T cell receptor beta chains drawn from one sample of a study of CD8+CD57+ T cells in acquired aplastic anemia. TCRdb called the reads again in MiXCR, with one record for every CDR3 protein. The table lists approximately 180,000 distinct CDR3 sequences, roughly 48% of them singletons, with roughly 1.1% in the top ten. Sequencing was carried out using sorted CD4+, CD8+, or CD8+CD57+ T cells (not recorded which) from PBMCs. The receptors originated from a human donor with aplastic anemia. Both conserved end residues are part of each CDR3. The D gene is left open where the match is weak. A clone size is listed for some rows: how often the clone was seen (once, few, many), or a class if it is expanded.

V: TRBV9; J: TRBJ2-7; D: NA; size: many; DNA: TGTGCCAGCAGCGTAGCGGACAGCTCCTACGAGCAGTACTTC; CDR3: CASSVADSSYEQYF
V: TRBV7-6; J: TRBJ2-5; D: TRBD2; size: few; DNA: TGTGCCAGCAGCTTAGAGCTAGCGGGAGGGGGAGAGACCCAGTACTTC; CDR3: CASSLELAGGGETQYF
V: TRBV3-1; J: TRBJ2-7; D: NA; size: many; DNA: TGTGCCAGCAGCCAAGGACAGGTATCCTACGAGCAGTACTTC; CDR3: CASSQGQVSYEQYF
V: TRBV24-1; J: TRBJ2-5; D: NA; size: many; DNA: TGTGCCACCCGGTCTGGGGAGACCCAGTACTTC; CDR3: CATRSGETQYF
V: TRBV11-2; J: TRBJ1-6; D: TRBD1; size: NA; DNA: TGTGCCAGCAGCTTAAGGACAGGGGGGCGTAATTCACCCCTCCACTTT; CDR3: CASSLRTGGRNSPLHF
V: TRBV2; J: TRBJ1-5; D: NA; size: many; DNA: TGTGCCAGCAGTGGGCGGGTACAGATGGCTCAGCCCCAGCATTTT; CDR3: CASSGRVQMAQPQHF
V: TRBV11-1; J: TRBJ2-5; D: TRBD1; size: NA; DNA: TGTGCCAGCAGCTTTTGGGGACAGGGATCCCACCAAGAGACCCAGTACTTC; CDR3: CASSFWGQGSHQETQYF
V: TRBV9; J: TRBJ1-6; D: TRBD1; size: NA; DNA: TGTGCCAGCAGCGTGGTACAGGGGGCGGGGACGCGGGGTTCACCCCTCCACTTT; CDR3: CASSVVQGAGTRGSPLHF
V: TRBV6-4; J: TRBJ1-2; D: TRBD1; size: NA; DNA: TGTGCCAGCAGTACGGACAGGGGGGATGGCTACACCTTC; CDR3: CASSTDRGDGYTF
V: TRBV6-5; J: TRBJ1-1; D: NA; size: NA; DNA: TGTGCCAGCAGTTACGGACAAGTACTCACTGAAGCTTTCTTT; CDR3: CASSYGQVLTEAFF
V: TRBV19; J: TRBJ2-3; D: TRBD1; size: many; DNA: TGTGCCAGTAGTACGGGACAGGGGGACACAGATACGCAGTATTTT; CDR3: CASSTGQGDTDTQYF
V: TRBV29-1; J: TRBJ1-2; D: NA; size: few; DNA: TGCAGCGTTACAGGGTCGAGAGGCTACACCTTC; CDR3: CSVTGSRGYTF
V: TRBV15; J: TRBJ2-1; D: NA; size: NA; DNA: TGTGCCACCAGCAGCCCCGGGACACCCGCCTACAATGAGCAGTTCTTC; CDR3: CATSSPGTPAYNEQFF
V: TRBV20-1; J: TRBJ2-1; D: TRBD2; size: NA; DNA: TGCAGTGCCGTCCCTCTAGCGGGAGGCCGATATGAGCAGTTCTTC; CDR3: CSAVPLAGGRYEQFF